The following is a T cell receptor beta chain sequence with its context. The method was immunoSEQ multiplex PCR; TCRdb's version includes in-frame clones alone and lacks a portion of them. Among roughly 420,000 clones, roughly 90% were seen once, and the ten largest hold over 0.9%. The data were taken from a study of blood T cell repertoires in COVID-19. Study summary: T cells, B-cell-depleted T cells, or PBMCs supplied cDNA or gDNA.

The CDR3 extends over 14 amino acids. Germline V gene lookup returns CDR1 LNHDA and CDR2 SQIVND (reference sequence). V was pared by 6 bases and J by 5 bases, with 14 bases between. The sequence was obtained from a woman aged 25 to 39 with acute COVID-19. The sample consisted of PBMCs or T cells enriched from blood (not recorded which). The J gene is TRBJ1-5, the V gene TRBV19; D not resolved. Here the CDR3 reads CASRNLGMDQPQHF. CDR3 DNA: TGTGCCAGTAGGAACCTAGGTATGGATCAGCCCCAGCATTTT.